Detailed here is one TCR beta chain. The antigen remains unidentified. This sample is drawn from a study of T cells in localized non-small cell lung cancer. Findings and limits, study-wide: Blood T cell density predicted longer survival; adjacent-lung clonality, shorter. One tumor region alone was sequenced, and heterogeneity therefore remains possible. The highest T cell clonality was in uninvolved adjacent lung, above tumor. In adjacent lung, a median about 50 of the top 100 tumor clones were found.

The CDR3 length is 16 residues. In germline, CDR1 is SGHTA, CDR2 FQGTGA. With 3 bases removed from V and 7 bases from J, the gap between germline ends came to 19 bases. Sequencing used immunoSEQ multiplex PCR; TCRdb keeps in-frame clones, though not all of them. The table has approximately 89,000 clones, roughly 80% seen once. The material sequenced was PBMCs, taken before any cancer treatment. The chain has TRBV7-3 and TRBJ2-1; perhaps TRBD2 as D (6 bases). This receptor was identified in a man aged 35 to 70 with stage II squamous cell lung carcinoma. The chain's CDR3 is CASSLGLGSGGNEQFF. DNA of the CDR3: TGTGCCAGCAGCTTGGGACTGGGGAGTGGTGGGAATGAGCAGTTCTTC. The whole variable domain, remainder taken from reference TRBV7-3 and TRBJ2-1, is GAGVSQTPSNKVTEKGKYVELRCDPISGHTALYWYRQSLGQGPEFLIYFQGTGAADDSGLPNDRFFAVRPEGSVSTLKIQRTERGDSAVYLCASSLGLGSGGNEQFFGPGTRLTVL.